The 20 T cell receptor beta chains below all came from one sample that was sequenced in a study of T-cell reconstitution after alpha-beta-depleted transplantation in children. A library of TCRbeta sequences, prepared with unique molecular identifiers, was generated. TCRdb analysed the PCR reads with MiXCR anew, one entry per CDR3 protein. The sample carries about 200,000 distinct CDR3 sequences, 13% to 15% recorded once. Sequenced here: PBMCs from the stem cell graft donor, sampled from the stem cell graft. Receptors were obtained from a human donor who donated a stem cell graft to a child with acute lymphoblastic leukemia.

This clonotype was observed at least ten times. V gene TRBV5-5 combines with J gene TRBJ2-3, with unresolved D. The CDR3 has 11 residues. The germline V and J ends were trimmed by 1 base and 7 bases, with 4 bases remaining between them. From germline, CDR1 is SGHKS and CDR2 YYEKEE (reference sequence). The DNA for the CDR3 is TGTGCCAGCAGCTTGATTCATACGCAGTATTTT. Protein product: CASSLIHTQYF. Based on the CDR3 plus reference TRBV5-5 and TRBJ2-3, the full variable domain is DAGVTQSPTHLIKTRGQQVTLRCSPISGHKSVSWYQQVLGQGPQFIFQYYEKEERGRGNFPDRFSARQFPNYSSELNVNALLLGDSALYLCASSLIHTQYFGPGTRLTVL.

This clonotype has ten or more counts. V gene TRBV5-1 combines with J gene TRBJ1-1, with no clear D. The CDR3 contains 12 residues. V was cut by 0 bases and J by 6 bases, with 6 bases left in between. CDR1 is SGHRS, CDR2 YFSETQ, per germline. The CDR3 is CASSLGGPEAFF. In DNA, the CDR3 is TGCGCCAGCAGCTTGGGGGGTCCTGAAGCTTTCTTT. Full variable domain (missing parts from reference TRBV5-1 and TRBJ1-1): KAGVTQTPRYLIKTRGQQVTLSCSPISGHRSVSWYQQTPGQGLQFLFEYFSETQRNKGNFPGRFSGRQFSNSRSEMNVSTLELGDSALYLCASSLGGPEAFFGQGTRLTVV.

The table lists this clonotype with many counts. The chain joins TRBV24-1 to TRBJ2-2; possibly TRBD2 for D (5 bases). Germline V CDR1 and CDR2: KGHDR, SFDVKD. The CDR3 has 14 residues. Trimming took 9 bases from V and 3 from J, leaving 13 bases between them. The CDR3: CATRGGWDTGELFF. Written as DNA, the CDR3 is TGTGCCACCCGGGGTGGCTGGGACACCGGGGAGCTGTTTTTT.

The gene calls are TRBV5-1 and TRBJ2-7; TRBD1 matches 8 bases. Germline V gene data show CDR1 as SGHRS and CDR2 as YFSETQ. The CDR3 has 15 amino acids. The ends lost 5 bases at V and 2 bases at J; junction bases unmatched: 9. The CDR3 nucleotides are TGCGCCAGCAGAGATCCGGGACAGGTCCCCTACGAGCAGTACTTC. Translating it yields CASRDPGQVPYEQYF.

Details on this clonotype: Being one base from a much bigger clone, this may be a read error. V gene TRBV10-3 combines with J gene TRBJ2-7; the match to TRBD2 covers 8 bases. Germline V gene lookup returns CDR1 ENHRY and CDR2 SYGVKD. This CDR3 is 15 amino acids long. V was pared by 1 base and J by 0 bases, with 2 bases of the junction left unmatched. The CDR3 region is CAISECTSGSYEQYF. Here the CDR3 DNA reads TGTGCCATCAGTGAGTGTACTAGCGGCTCCTACGAGCAGTACTTC.

V is TRBV7-6 and J is TRBJ2-1, with D maybe TRBD2 (5 bases). With 5 bases removed from V and 5 bases from J, the gap between germline ends came to 19 bases. In germline, CDR1 is SGHVS, CDR2 FNYEAQ. The CDR3 consists of 16 residues. CDR3 DNA: TGTGCCAGCAGCCTTTCCGTCGGCGGAGGCGACAATGAGCAGTTCTTC. It specifies CASSLSVGGGDNEQFF.

This clonotype occurred many times. The rearrangement joins TRBV28 to TRBJ2-7, with D possibly being TRBD1 (6 bases). Germline loops: CDR1 MDHEN, CDR2 SYDVKM. The CDR3 totals 16 residues. The V gene lost 6 bases and the J gene lost 2 bases, with 20 bases spanning the gap. The CDR3 DNA reads as TGTGCCAGCAGGAGATTTCCAACAGGGTGGCCCTACGAGCAGTACTTC. Protein sequence: CASRRFPTGWPYEQYF. Full variable domain (missing parts from reference TRBV28 and TRBJ2-7): DVKVTQSSRYLVKRTGEKVFLECVQDMDHENMFWYRQDPGLGLRLIYFSYDVKMKEKGDIPEGYSVSREKKERFSLILESASTNQTSMYLCASRRFPTGWPYEQYFGPGTRLTVT.

As concerns this clonotype: A much larger clone lies one base from this, so it may be a read error. The DNA is omitted, as the CDR3 cannot be located on it reliably, and the CDR3 follows TCRdb's listing. This chain connects TRBV9 to TRBJ1-5; the tabulated D call, TRBD1, remains unverified against the DNA. The CDR3 contains 14 residues when both ends are counted. Germline V gene lookup returns CDR1 SGDLS and CDR2 YYNGEE. CDR3 residues: CASSVGGGNQPHHF.

The table lists this clonotype with many counts. The CDR3 spells CASSPQLGNEQFF. CDR3 sequence (DNA): TGTGCCAGCTCACCACAACTAGGCAATGAGCAGTTCTTC. The J gene is TRBJ2-1, the V gene TRBV18; D may be TRBD2 (5 bases). The germline V and J ends were trimmed by 1 base and 6 bases, with 7 bases remaining between them. Per germline, CDR1 KGHSH and CDR2 LQKENI. CDR3 length: 13 residues.

This clonotype came up a few times. The rearrangement uses TRBV19 and TRBJ2-5, with a possible D match to TRBD2 (6 bases). CDR1 and CDR2 (germline): LNHDA, SQIVND (reference sequence). CDR3 length: 13 amino acids. V was pared by 7 bases and J by 3 bases, with 12 bases between. Here the CDR3 DNA reads TGTGCCAGTACCAGATCGGGGGAAGAGACCCAGTACTTC. It is translated as CASTRSGEETQYF.

The genes are TRBV19 and TRBJ2-1, with 12 bases that match TRBD2. The CDR3 covers 17 residues. Trimming took 5 bases from V and 2 from J; bases not matched to a gene: 7. Germline V gene data show CDR1 as LNHDA and CDR2 as SQIVND (reference sequence). CDR3 in DNA: TGTGCCAGTAGTTCACGACTAGCGGGAGACCCCTACAATGAGCAGTTCTTC. It encodes CASSSRLAGDPYNEQFF.

This clonotype was counted at least ten times. J is TRBJ2-5 and V is TRBV7-8; 8 positions match TRBD2. The CDR3 consists of 17 residues. Trimming cost V 0 bases and J 7 bases; bases outside gene matches: 13. Germline values: CDR1 SGHVS, CDR2 FQNEAQ. The CDR3 loop reads CASSLAWITRTSPTQYF. The DNA of the CDR3 is TGTGCCAGCAGCTTAGCGTGGATCACAAGGACTAGCCCGACCCAGTACTTC.

This clonotype came up many times. The chain carries TRBV5-1 and TRBJ2-1; maybe TRBD1 (5 bases). CDR3 length: 13 amino acids. V lost 0 bases and J 11 bases, leaving 12 bases between the germline ends. Germline CDR1 and CDR2: SGHRS and YFSETQ. The CDR3 loop is CASSLATGLQQFF. As DNA, the CDR3 is TGCGCCAGCAGCTTGGCCACAGGTCTTCAGCAGTTCTTC.

This clonotype was counted many times. This chain links TRBV11-3 with TRBJ2-1, with D possibly being TRBD2 (5 bases). The CDR3 contains 16 residues. Germline V gene data show CDR1 as SGHNT and CDR2 as YENEEA. V gave up 5 bases and J gave up 3 bases, with 17 bases separating them. As DNA, the CDR3 is TGTGCCAGCAGCAGCCCGGGGAGCGGCAGCTACAATGAGCAGTTCTTC. Its protein is CASSSPGSGSYNEQFF.

At least ten counts were recorded for this clonotype. This chain uses TRBV20-1 with TRBJ2-7; D gene ambiguous. The CDR3 runs 12 residues. The germline V gene encodes CDR1 DFQATT and CDR2 SNEGSKA (reference sequence). The germline V and J ends were trimmed by 3 bases and 6 bases, with 12 bases remaining between them. The CDR3 reads CSASRRRFEQYF. CDR3 DNA sequence: TGCAGTGCTAGCCGTAGAAGATTCGAGCAGTACTTC.

This clonotype showed up many times. This chain links TRBV7-9 with TRBJ2-7; 8 bases are a match to TRBD2. Looked up from germline, CDR1 is SEHNR and CDR2 is FQNEAQ (reference sequence). This CDR3 is 14 amino acids long. V was pared by 2 bases and J by 2 bases, with 2 bases of the junction left unmatched. CDR3 residues: CASSLIAGTYEQYF. The CDR3 DNA reads TGTGCCAGCAGCTTAATAGCGGGAACCTACGAGCAGTACTTC.

This clonotype has at least ten counts. The J gene is TRBJ2-6, the V gene TRBV6-1; TRBD2 matches 7 bases. This CDR3 is built from 16 residues. In germline, CDR1 is MNHNS, CDR2 SASEGT. Losses at the gene ends were 5 bases for V and 0 bases for J; bases not matched to a gene: 4. The CDR3 loop reads CASSPRGGSGANVLTF. CDR3 nucleotides: TGTGCCAGCAGTCCCCGCGGGGGCTCTGGGGCCAACGTCCTGACTTTC.

The J gene is TRBJ1-1, the V gene TRBV12-3 or TRBV12-4; D may be TRBD1 (5 bases). V gave up 8 bases and J gave up 2 bases, with 18 bases separating them. This CDR3 contains 15 residues. CDR3 in amino acids: CASGEQQGINTEAFF. The CDR3 coding sequence is TGTGCCAGCGGGGAACAGCAGGGAATTAACACTGAAGCTTTCTTT.

This clonotype was seen repeatedly, ten times or more. The J gene is TRBJ2-7, the V gene TRBV29-1; perhaps TRBD2 as D (6 bases). The germline V and J ends were trimmed by 4 bases and 6 bases, with 13 bases remaining between them. The CDR3 runs 12 residues. Germline loops: CDR1 SQVTM, CDR2 ANQGSEA. CDR3: CSVGLVGGEQYF. The CDR3 DNA is TGCAGCGTTGGACTTGTGGGAGGCGAGCAGTACTTC.

CDR3 sequence: CASSVYGYTF. The CDR3 bases are TGTGCCAGCAGTGTATATGGCTACACCTTC. The chain is built from TRBV5-6 and TRBJ1-2, with D unresolved. The CDR3 is 10 residues long. V gave up 5 bases and J gave up 5 bases, with 4 bases separating them. In germline, CDR1 is SGHDT, CDR2 YYEEEE.